The 24 T cell receptor beta chains in this list originate from one sample, sequenced in a study of T cells in Graves' hyperthyroidism and ophthalmopathy. The investigators amplified TCR beta CDR3 regions from RNA transcripts. The HTBI set primed first-round TCR CDR3 RT-PCR. TCRdb independently ran MiXCR on the multiplex PCR reads; one entry per CDR3 protein. Of about 52,000 distinct CDR3 sequences listed, under 50% were seen once; the top ten hold just over 9%. Specimen: blood. The receptor source for this set is a woman in her fifties or sixties with Graves' ophthalmopathy.

A word on this clonotype: Relative to the germline gene, one junction end is altered; a read error may explain this. The genes are TRBV5-5 and TRBJ2-1; 7 nucleotides align to TRBD1. The CDR3 is made up of 17 amino acids. Germline V gives CDR1 SGHKS, CDR2 YYEKEE (reference sequence). CDR3 protein: CASSLYSEGARGKEQFF. Here the CDR3 DNA reads TGTGCCAGCAGCTTGTACAGCGAGGGGGCACGCGGCAAAGAGCAATTCTTC.

This clonotype was counted ten times or more. The chain is built from TRBV7-2 and TRBJ1-5; a weak D match, TRBD1 (6 bases). From germline, CDR1 is SGHTA and CDR2 FQGNSA. The CDR3 runs 15 residues. V lost 7 bases and J 1 base, leaving 14 bases between the germline ends. The CDR3 is CASTKRGGSNQPQHF. The CDR3 DNA sequence: TGTGCCAGCACCAAGAGGGGGGGGAGCAATCAGCCCCAGCATTTT.

The genes are TRBV19 and TRBJ2-3, with 10 bases fitting TRBD2. The V segment lost 2 bases and the J segment 1 base; nucleotides outside the gene matches: 9. This CDR3 is 18 amino acids long. Germline-derived CDR1 and CDR2 are LNHDA and SQIVND (reference sequence). The CDR3 DNA reads TGTGCCAGTAGTATATCCAGCGGGGGGGTTGTAGGCACAGATACGCAGTATTTT. It encodes CASSISSGGVVGTDTQYF.

This clonotype was counted at least ten times. The chain carries TRBV19 and TRBJ2-1; D remains unclear. The germline CDR1 and CDR2 sequences are LNHDA and SQIVND (reference sequence). This CDR3 is built from 16 residues. V shed 7 bases and J shed 0 bases, with 16 bases lying between them. CDR3 nucleotide sequence: TGTGCCAGTACGGCTAGGAGCTTTCGCTCCTACAATGAGCAGTTCTTC. Translated, it gives CASTARSFRSYNEQFF.

This clonotype was detected a few times. At one end the junction does not follow the germline gene, possibly because of a read error. This sequence joins TRBV5-6 and TRBJ1-1; D is unresolved. The length of the CDR3 is 12 residues. Germline assignment: CDR1 SGHDT and CDR2 YYEEEE. The CDR3: CTSSLWGTEAFF. CDR3 bases: TGTACCAGCAGCTTGTGGGGCACTGAAGCTTTCTTT.

V gene TRBV12-3 or TRBV12-4 combines with J gene TRBJ1-2, with 8 bases lining up with TRBD1. Trimming took 5 bases from V and 7 from J; bases not matched to a gene: 0. There are 11 residues in the CDR3. The CDR3: CASSQGAGYTF. The DNA of the CDR3 is TGTGCCAGCAGTCAGGGGGCTGGCTACACCTTC.

By share, this clonotype counts as medium-sized. The chain employs TRBV29-1 and TRBJ2-3; TRBD2 might be the D (5 bases). The CDR3 sequence is 13 residues long. Per the germline V gene, CDR1 is SQVTM and CDR2 is ANQGSEA. The CDR3 protein is CTSRDASTDTQYF. The CDR3 DNA is TGCACCTCGAGGGATGCTAGCACAGATACGCAGTATTTT.

This clonotype was counted at least ten times. V gene TRBV20-1 combines with J gene TRBJ1-5; D not resolved. Germline V gene sequence: CDR1 DFQATT, CDR2 SNEGSKA (reference sequence). V was cut by 3 bases and J by 2 bases, with 11 bases left in between. The CDR3 totals 14 residues. The CDR3 region has the DNA TGCAGTGCTAGCCTGGGTAGGGGCAATCAGCCCCAGCATTTT. The encoded protein is CSASLGRGNQPQHF.

The V call is TRBV15, the J call TRBJ2-1; no clear D. V lost 2 bases and J lost 4, with 9 bases in between. CDR1 and CDR2 (germline): LNHNV, YYDKDF (reference sequence). CDR3 size: 14 residues. CDR3 nucleotides: TGTGCCACCAGCAGAAAGACGGCTTACAATGAGCAGTTCTTC. This sequence encodes CATSRKTAYNEQFF. Full variable domain (remainder filled in from reference TRBV15 and TRBJ2-1): DAMVIQNPRYQVTQFGKPVTLSCSQTLNHNVMYWYQQKSSQAPKLLFHYYDKDFNNEADTPDNFQSRRPNTSFCFLDIRSPGLGDTAMYLCATSRKTAYNEQFFGPGTRLTVL.

In its sample, this clonotype was seen a few times. The rearrangement links TRBV6-1 to TRBJ2-3; 14 nucleotides agree with TRBD2. The CDR3 is made up of 18 amino acids. Germline V gives CDR1 MNHNS, CDR2 SASEGT. The V gene end was trimmed by 2 bases and the J gene end by 2 bases; junction bases not matched to a gene: 6. The CDR3 DNA sequence: TGTGCCAGCAGTGAAAGAGGACTAGCGGGGGGATACACAGATACGCAGTATTTT. Its translation is CASSERGLAGGYTDTQYF.

CDR3 in amino acids: CASSQEAPGELFF. The CDR3 DNA reads TGTGCCAGCAGCCAAGAGGCCCCCGGGGAGCTGTTTTTT. The genes are TRBV4-2 and TRBJ2-2, with D uncertain. This CDR3 contains 13 residues. Germline CDR1 LGHNA, CDR2 YNFKEQ. Between the trimmed V and J ends, which lost 0 bases and 6 bases, there was a span of 5 bases.

There are many counts of this clonotype. The V call is TRBV7-9, the J call TRBJ2-3, with 12 bases matching TRBD2. The CDR3 loop spans 17 amino acids. Trimming took 2 bases from V and 2 from J; bases not matched to a gene: 5. Germline loops: CDR1 SEHNR, CDR2 FQNEAQ (reference sequence). The CDR3 sequence: CASSLPTSGGPTDTQYF. The CDR3 bases are TGTGCCAGCAGCTTACCGACTAGCGGGGGACCCACAGATACGCAGTATTTT.

This clonotype was recorded many times. This rearrangement joins TRBV15 to TRBJ2-4; possibly TRBD1 or TRBD2 for D (5 bases each). CDR3 length equals 15 residues. Germline V gene data show CDR1 as LNHNV and CDR2 as YYDKDF (reference sequence). The germline V and J ends were trimmed by 0 bases and 4 bases, with 10 bases remaining between them. The CDR3 spells CATSRDGTGKNIQYF. Here the CDR3 DNA reads TGTGCCACCAGCAGAGACGGGACCGGTAAAAACATTCAGTACTTC. The variable domain in full, completed from reference TRBV15 and TRBJ2-4, reads DAMVIQNPRYQVTQFGKPVTLSCSQTLNHNVMYWYQQKSSQAPKLLFHYYDKDFNNEADTPDNFQSRRPNTSFCFLDIRSPGLGDTAMYLCATSRDGTGKNIQYFGAGTRLSVL.

The V call is TRBV7-2, the J call TRBJ2-7; D possibly corresponds to TRBD1 (5 bases). This CDR3 comprises 12 residues. The V end lost 7 bases, the J end lost 5 bases, and 12 bases lay between the germline ends. Germline CDR1 is SGHTA and CDR2 is FQGNSA. In DNA form, the CDR3 reads TGTGCCAGCACCAGGGCCGCAAACGAGCAGTACTTC. Its protein product is CASTRAANEQYF.

The chain carries TRBV5-1 and TRBJ2-1; D might be TRBD1 or TRBD2, each matching 5 bases. Germline CDR1 and CDR2: SGHRS and YFSETQ. The V gene lost 4 bases and the J gene lost 15 bases, with 20 bases spanning the gap. This CDR3 region has 13 residues. The CDR3 reads CASSGDGSSSGFF. CDR3 coding DNA: TGCGCCAGCAGCGGGGACGGTTCGTCTAGTGGGTTCTTC.

J is TRBJ2-3 and V is TRBV2; no firm D call. The germline V gene encodes CDR1 SNHLY and CDR2 FYNNEI. The V end lost 7 bases, the J end lost 6 bases, and 14 bases lay between the germline ends. This CDR3 is 13 amino acids long. The CDR3 protein is CASMGSLGDTQYF. The CDR3 nucleotides are TGTGCCAGCATGGGTAGTCTCGGTGATACGCAGTATTTT. Using reference TRBV2 and TRBJ2-3 for the parts outside the CDR3, the full variable domain is EPEVTQTPSHQVTQMGQEVILRCVPISNHLYFYWYRQILGQKVEFLVSFYNNEISEKSEIFDDQFSVERPDGSNFTLKIRSTKLEDSAMYFCASMGSLGDTQYFGPGTRLTVL.

The genes are TRBV9 and TRBJ1-5; perhaps TRBD1 as D (5 bases). With 3 bases removed from V and 3 bases from J, the gap between germline ends came to 10 bases. The germline V gene has CDR1 SGDLS and CDR2 YYNGEE. CDR3 length: 14 residues. DNA for the CDR3: TGTGCCAGCAGCGACGGGGGGAACAATCAGCCCCAGCATTTT. Its translation is CASSDGGNNQPQHF.

V gene TRBV20-1 combines with J gene TRBJ1-2; TRBD1 matches 8 bases. The length of the CDR3 is 14 residues. With 5 bases clipped from V and 6 bases from J, the junction kept 11 bases outside the gene matches. Germline assignment: CDR1 DFQATT and CDR2 SNEGSKA (reference sequence). The CDR3 spells CSAATRTGRDGYTF. The CDR3 DNA reads TGCAGTGCTGCCACCCGGACAGGGAGAGATGGCTACACCTTC.

This clonotype was observed at least ten times. The V gene is TRBV5-1, the J gene TRBJ1-4, with D perhaps TRBD1 (6 bases). Trimming took off 0 bases at V and 8 bases at J, with 11 bases between the two ends. CDR1 is SGHRS and CDR2 is YFSETQ in the germline V gene. The CDR3 spans 14 residues. The CDR3 nucleotides read TGCGCCAGCAGCTTGGGCCGGGGGCGAGAAAAACTGTTTTTT. Protein sequence: CASSLGRGREKLFF.

A single count supports this clonotype. This rearrangement joins TRBV25-1 to TRBJ2-1, with 11 bases matching TRBD1. The CDR3 consists of 15 residues. From germline, CDR1 is MGHDK and CDR2 SYGVNS. The ends lost 1 base at V and 7 bases at J; junction bases unmatched: 3. The CDR3 is CASSESGTGGNEQFF. The CDR3 nucleotides read TGTGCCAGCAGTGAATCCGGGACAGGGGGGAATGAGCAGTTCTTC.

This clonotype showed up just once. A read error may be the cause here, since a much bigger clone is one base away. This rearrangement joins TRBV10-3 to TRBJ1-2; D gene unclear. Germline V gene sequence: CDR1 ENHRY, CDR2 SYGVKD. This CDR3 is built from 13 residues. Trimming took off 5 bases at V and 4 bases at J, with 11 bases between the two ends. CDR3 loop: CAISLAVTYGYTF. The CDR3, as DNA: TGTGCCATCAGTTTAGCAGTTACCTATGGCTACACCTTC.

This clonotype was recorded many times. J is TRBJ2-7 and V is TRBV12-3 or TRBV12-4; no clear D gene. The CDR3 runs to 12 residues. V was clipped by 4 bases and J by 6 bases, with 10 bases between them. DNA for the CDR3: TGTGCCAGCAGTTCCTCACTCCTCGAGCAGTACTTC. Protein product: CASSSSLLEQYF.

As for this clonotype: A read error may produce the germline difference seen at one junction end. This chain connects TRBV20-1 to TRBJ2-7; the D gene is possibly TRBD1 (5 bases). CDR3 length equals 13 residues. Germline V gene lookup returns CDR1 DFQATT and CDR2 SNEGSKA (reference sequence). The CDR3: CSAHDSNSYEQHF. The CDR3 region has the DNA TGCAGTGCACACGACAGCAACTCCTACGAGCAGCACTTC.

This clonotype was detected ten times or more. The rearrangement links TRBV4-3 to TRBJ2-1; 8 bases map to TRBD2. Germline CDR1 reads LGHNA; CDR2 reads YSLEER. The CDR3 is 16 amino acids. Trimming at V came to 1 base and at J to 3 bases, leaving 5 bases not matched to a gene. DNA for the CDR3: TGCGCCAGCAGCCAAGGGACTAGCCCCGGCTACAATGAGCAGTTCTTC. It codes for CASSQGTSPGYNEQFF.